Following are 23 T cell receptor beta chains from one sample sequenced in a study of early T cells in non-severe SARS-CoV-2 infection. TCRdb reprocessed the 5' RACE reads with MiXCR, giving one entry per CDR3 protein. Of 60,000 or so distinct CDR3 sequences detected, more than 8.5% appear once; the ten largest clones hold about 16%. Material for sequencing was whole blood. These receptors originate from an adult who was a healthcare worker with PCR-confirmed SARS-CoV-2 infection or an uninfected control (not recorded which).

V is TRBV7-2 and J is TRBJ2-1; 10 bases fit TRBD1. Germline CDR1 and CDR2: SGHTA and FQGNSA. There are 17 residues in the CDR3. V trimming: 5 bases; J trimming: 8 bases; junction bases outside the gene matches: 15. The CDR3 nucleotides read TGTGCCAGCAGCGACATCTTTGTAGGACAGGGGGGCGATGAGCAGTTCTTC. This sequence encodes CASSDIFVGQGGDEQFF.

This clonotype was counted only a few times. The CDR3 region is CASRKGQANTEAFF. DNA of the CDR3: TGTGCCAGCAGGAAAGGACAGGCGAACACTGAAGCTTTCTTT. This chain joins TRBV7-9 and TRBJ1-1, with 7 bases matching TRBD1. The CDR3 totals 14 residues. Germline loops: CDR1 SEHNR, CDR2 FQNEAQ (reference sequence). J gave up 1 base and V 6 bases, and 5 bases lay outside the gene matches.

This clonotype was counted many times. This chain uses TRBV11-3 with TRBJ2-3; 8 nucleotides match TRBD1. Germline-derived CDR1 and CDR2 are SGHNT and YENEEA. Trimming took 5 bases from V and 5 from J; bases not matched to a gene: 6. The CDR3 consists of 14 residues. The CDR3 DNA reads as TGTGCCAGCAGCCTGGACAGGGTCATAGATACGCAGTATTTT. This codes for CASSLDRVIDTQYF.

This clonotype has ten or more counts. The chain carries TRBV6-2 or TRBV6-3 and TRBJ1-1; D might be TRBD1 (6 bases). The ends were cut back, 4 bases at V and 4 bases at J, with 16 bases in the middle. The CDR3 is 15 amino acids. Germline V gene lookup returns CDR1 MNHEY and CDR2 SVGEGT. The CDR3 nucleotides are TGTGCCAGCAGTTCAACAGGGAGAGGGGGCACTGAAGCTTTCTTT. Its protein product is CASSSTGRGGTEAFF.

This sequence joins TRBV28 and TRBJ1-4, with D unclear. V was cut by 4 bases and J by 4 bases, with 7 bases left in between. The germline V gene encodes CDR1 MDHEN and CDR2 SYDVKM. The CDR3 is 13 residues long. CDR3 residues: CASSSPNNEKLFF. CDR3 DNA: TGTGCCAGCAGTTCCCCTAATAATGAAAAACTGTTTTTT.

This clonotype came up many times. The V and J genes are TRBV6-6 and TRBJ2-5; 7 positions agree with TRBD2. Trimming at V came to 1 base and at J to 4 bases, leaving 12 bases not matched to a gene. This CDR3 region has 17 residues. Germline CDR1 MNHNY, CDR2 SVGAGI (reference sequence). The CDR3 protein is CASSYFGRAGERETQYF. CDR3 nucleotide sequence: TGTGCCAGCAGTTACTTTGGTCGGGCGGGAGAACGAGAGACCCAGTACTTC.

V and J are TRBV5-4 and TRBJ1-1, with D perhaps TRBD1 (5 bases). The V gene's germline CDR1 is SGHNT and CDR2 YYREEE (reference sequence). The CDR3 loop spans 14 amino acids. The V end was cut by 0 bases, the J end by 2 bases, with 8 bases between. This CDR3 reads CASSLAGINTEAFF. As DNA, the CDR3 is TGTGCCAGCAGCTTGGCAGGGATCAACACTGAAGCTTTCTTT.

This clonotype has ten or more counts. The V gene is TRBV30, the J gene TRBJ2-1; D is perhaps TRBD2 (5 bases). V was clipped by 3 bases and J by 0 bases, with 21 bases between them. CDR3 length: 18 residues. Germline values: CDR1 GTSNPN, CDR2 SVGIG (reference sequence). The CDR3 here is CAWRADTRTASSYNEQFF. The CDR3 bases are TGTGCCTGGAGGGCCGATACCCGGACTGCCAGCTCCTACAATGAGCAGTTCTTC.

V and J are TRBV24-1 and TRBJ1-1, with 8 bases lining up with TRBD1. The CDR3 is made up of 15 amino acids. The germline V gene encodes CDR1 KGHDR and CDR2 SFDVKD. Trimming removed 2 bases from V and 5 bases from J; junction bases left unmatched: 6. The chain's CDR3 is CATSDSGGSRTEAFF. CDR3 nucleotides: TGTGCCACCAGTGATTCAGGGGGCTCGAGGACTGAAGCTTTCTTT.

This clonotype was seen ten or more times. The J gene is TRBJ2-1, the V gene TRBV29-1; TRBD2 matches 12 bases. The germline V gene encodes CDR1 SQVTM and CDR2 ANQGSEA. Trimming took 6 bases from V and 4 from J; bases not matched to a gene: 10. This CDR3 region has 16 residues. This chain's CDR3 is CSVLIETSGSYNEQFF. The CDR3 nucleotides read TGCAGCGTCCTAATAGAGACTAGCGGGAGTTACAATGAGCAGTTCTTC.

This clonotype was recorded a few times. This chain connects TRBV18 to TRBJ1-1; unclear D gene. Trimming took off 1 base at V and 6 bases at J, with 9 bases between the two ends. The germline CDR1 and CDR2 sequences are KGHSH and LQKENI. The CDR3 spans 13 residues. DNA for the CDR3: TGTGCCAGCTCACCACAAGGGATTTCTGAAGCTTTCTTT. Translation: CASSPQGISEAFF.

A few counts support this clonotype. V and J are TRBV6-5 and TRBJ2-3; no clear D gene. CDR3 length equals 12 residues. V was shortened by 5 bases and J by 3 bases, with 6 bases between the two germline ends. Per germline, CDR1 MNHEY and CDR2 SVGAGI. For the CDR3, the DNA is TGTGCCAGCAGTGGCAGGACAGATACGCAGTATTTT. Amino acids: CASSGRTDTQYF.

This clonotype has ten or more counts. The genes are TRBV29-1 and TRBJ1-1, with 7 positions matching TRBD1. The J segment lost 2 bases and the V segment lost 4 bases, leaving 7 bases of the junction unmatched. This CDR3 region has 14 residues. Germline loops: CDR1 SQVTM, CDR2 ANQGSEA. The chain's CDR3 is CSVGQGIGNTEAFF. The CDR3 coding sequence is TGCAGCGTTGGACAGGGTATCGGCAACACTGAAGCTTTCTTT.

Many counts were recorded for this clonotype. The J gene is TRBJ1-2, the V gene TRBV5-1; D unclear. The CDR3 spans 14 residues. The germline V and J ends were trimmed by 4 bases and 2 bases, with 12 bases remaining between them. In germline, CDR1 is SGHRS, CDR2 YFSETQ. The CDR3 protein is CASSPREANYGYTF. Written as DNA, the CDR3 is TGCGCCAGCAGCCCGCGGGAGGCCAACTATGGCTACACCTTC. The full variable domain, completed using reference TRBV5-1 and TRBJ1-2, is KAGVTQTPRYLIKTRGQQVTLSCSPISGHRSVSWYQQTPGQGLQFLFEYFSETQRNKGNFPGRFSGRQFSNSRSEMNVSTLELGDSALYLCASSPREANYGYTFGSGTRLTVV.

This clonotype was seen ten or more times. The CDR3 DNA reads as TGTGCTAGTGGTTTGGTACTCGGGGCACCCCCCGGGGAGCTGTTTTTT. Translated, it gives CASGLVLGAPPGELFF. The chain couples TRBV12-5 to TRBJ2-2; D possibly matches TRBD1 or TRBD2 (5 bases each). CDR1 is LGHNT, CDR2 FRNRAP, per germline. The V end lost 0 bases, the J end lost 6 bases, and 14 bases lay between the germline ends. This CDR3 is 16 amino acids long.

The chain combines TRBV7-2 with TRBJ2-3, with TRBD2 matching over 12 bases. The germline V gene encodes CDR1 SGHTA and CDR2 FQGNSA. CDR3 length: 16 amino acids. V shed 4 bases and J 1 base; nucleotides not matched to a gene: 3. The CDR3 DNA reads as TGTGCCAGCAGCTCATGGACTAGCGGGGGCACAGATACGCAGTATTTT. It specifies CASSSWTSGGTDTQYF. Supplemented by reference TRBV7-2 and TRBJ2-3, the full variable domain reads GAGVSQSPSNKVTEKGKDVELRCDPISGHTALYWYRQSLGQGLEFLIYFQGNSAPDKSGLPSDRFSAERTGGSVSTLTIQRTQQEDSAVYLCASSSWTSGGTDTQYFGPGTRLTVL.

This clonotype was recorded many times. The chain links TRBV5-1 to TRBJ2-1; D is unresolved. Germline V gene data show CDR1 as SGHRS and CDR2 as YFSETQ. There are 14 residues in the CDR3. Trimming removed 2 bases from V and 4 bases from J, with 10 bases in between. The CDR3 DNA reads as TGCGCCAGCAGCTTTAACGCCTGGTACAATGAGCAGTTCTTC. The encoded protein is CASSFNAWYNEQFF.

This chain connects TRBV12-3 or TRBV12-4 to TRBJ2-2, with D possibly matching TRBD2 (6 bases). The V gene lost 2 bases and the J gene lost 1 base, with 8 bases spanning the gap. The CDR3 is made up of 15 amino acids. The CDR3 DNA follows: TGTGCCAGCAGTTTATCCGGGAGGAACACCGGGGAGCTGTTTTTT. Protein: CASSLSGRNTGELFF.

This clonotype was recorded many times. The chain joins TRBV19 to TRBJ2-2, with D possibly being TRBD2 (6 bases). The CDR3 extends over 16 amino acids. The V end was cut by 5 bases, the J end by 2 bases, with 15 bases between. Germline CDR1 and CDR2: LNHDA and SQIVND (reference sequence). CDR3: CASSRGVTYNTGELFF. CDR3 sequence (DNA): TGTGCCAGTAGTCGCGGGGTCACATATAACACCGGGGAGCTGTTTTTT.

At least ten counts were recorded for this clonotype. This chain joins TRBV7-3 and TRBJ1-2; 7 bases agree with TRBD1. This CDR3 region has 15 residues. Per the germline V gene, CDR1 is SGHTA and CDR2 is FQGTGA. Losses at the gene ends were 5 bases for V and 5 bases for J; bases not matched to a gene: 11. CDR3 sequence (DNA): TGTGCCAGCAGCCTGGGGGGATCACAGGGGTATGGCTACACCTTC. Its translation: CASSLGGSQGYGYTF.

This clonotype has just a few counts. The chain combines TRBV5-1 with TRBJ1-1; 9 bases map to TRBD1. With V trimmed by 4 bases and J by 5 bases, 3 bases remained unmatched. The CDR3 loop spans 13 amino acids. Germline loops: CDR1 SGHRS, CDR2 YFSETQ. CDR3: CASSPGQGTEAFF. The CDR3 DNA follows: TGCGCCAGCAGCCCGGGACAGGGAACTGAAGCTTTCTTT.

In its sample, this clonotype was seen many times. The chain carries TRBV20-1 and TRBJ2-7; 7 bases map to TRBD2. CDR3 length: 16 amino acids. The germline gives CDR1 DFQATT, CDR2 SNEGSKA (reference sequence). Trimming took 6 bases from V and 6 from J; bases not matched to a gene: 20. CDR3 nucleotides: TGCAGTGCCCCACTCCGGTTCGCGGGAGCCCTTATCGAGCAGTACTTC. Amino acid sequence: CSAPLRFAGALIEQYF.

In its sample, this clonotype was seen many times. The chain uses TRBV7-2 and TRBJ2-5; TRBD2 matches at 7 bases. CDR1 and CDR2 (germline): SGHTA, FQGNSA. This CDR3 spans 15 amino acids. J lost 2 bases, V lost 5 bases, and 8 bases had no gene match. CDR3 bases: TGTGCCAGCAGCCCCCGGGGGGACGGGCAAGAGACCCAGTACTTC. The encoded protein is CASSPRGDGQETQYF. Variable domain in full (rest from reference TRBV7-2 and TRBJ2-5): GAGVSQSPSNKVTEKGKDVELRCDPISGHTALYWYRQSLGQGLEFLIYFQGNSAPDKSGLPSDRFSAERTGGSVSTLTIQRTQQEDSAVYLCASSPRGDGQETQYFGPGTRLLVL.